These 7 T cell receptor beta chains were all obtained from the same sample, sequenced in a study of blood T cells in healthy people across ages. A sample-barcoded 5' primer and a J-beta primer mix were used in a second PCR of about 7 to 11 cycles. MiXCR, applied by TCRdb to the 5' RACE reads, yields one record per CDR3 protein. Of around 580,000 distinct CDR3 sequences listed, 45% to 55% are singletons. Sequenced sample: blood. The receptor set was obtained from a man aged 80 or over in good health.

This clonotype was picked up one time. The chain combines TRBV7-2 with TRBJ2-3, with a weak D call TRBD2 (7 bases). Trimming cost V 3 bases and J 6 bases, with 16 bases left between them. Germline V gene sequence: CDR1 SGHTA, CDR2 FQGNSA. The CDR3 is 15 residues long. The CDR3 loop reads CASSFRRGGPDTQYF. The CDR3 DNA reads TGTGCCAGCAGCTTCCGTAGGGGGGGGCCGGATACGCAGTATTTT.

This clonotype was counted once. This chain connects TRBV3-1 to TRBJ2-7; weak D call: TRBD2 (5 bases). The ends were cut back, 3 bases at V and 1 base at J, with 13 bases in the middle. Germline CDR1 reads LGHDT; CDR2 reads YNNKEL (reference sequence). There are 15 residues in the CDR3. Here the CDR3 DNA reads TGTGCCAGCAGCCAGACCCCACTAGAATCCTACGAGCAGTACTTC. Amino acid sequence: CASSQTPLESYEQYF.

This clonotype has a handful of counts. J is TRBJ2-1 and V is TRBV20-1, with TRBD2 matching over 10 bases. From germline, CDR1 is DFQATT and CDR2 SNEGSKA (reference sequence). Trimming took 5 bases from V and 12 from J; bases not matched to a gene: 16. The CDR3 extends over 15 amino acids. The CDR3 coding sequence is TGCAGTGCTTCTAGCGGGGGCCCTACAGGAGGTGTGCAGTTCTTC. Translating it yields CSASSGGPTGGVQFF.

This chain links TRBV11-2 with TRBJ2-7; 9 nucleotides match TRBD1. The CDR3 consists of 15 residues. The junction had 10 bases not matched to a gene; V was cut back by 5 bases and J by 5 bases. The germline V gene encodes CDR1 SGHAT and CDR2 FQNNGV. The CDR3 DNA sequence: TGTGCCAGCAGCGTACTAACAGGGGGCTTCGACGAGCAGTACTTC. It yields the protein CASSVLTGGFDEQYF.

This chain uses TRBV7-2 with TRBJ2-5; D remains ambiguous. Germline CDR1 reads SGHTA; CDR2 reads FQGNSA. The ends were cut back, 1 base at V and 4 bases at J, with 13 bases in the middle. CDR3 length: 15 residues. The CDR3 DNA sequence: TGTGCCAGCAGCTTAGGGGGTCAAGTTGGAGAGACCCAGTACTTC. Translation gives CASSLGGQVGETQYF.

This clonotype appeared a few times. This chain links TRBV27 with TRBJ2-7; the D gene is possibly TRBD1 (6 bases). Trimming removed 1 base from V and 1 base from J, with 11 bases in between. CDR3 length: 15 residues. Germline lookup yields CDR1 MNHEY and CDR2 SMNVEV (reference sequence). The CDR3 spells CASSLYEGVSYEQYF. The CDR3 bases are TGTGCCAGCAGTTTATATGAGGGGGTTTCCTACGAGCAGTACTTC.

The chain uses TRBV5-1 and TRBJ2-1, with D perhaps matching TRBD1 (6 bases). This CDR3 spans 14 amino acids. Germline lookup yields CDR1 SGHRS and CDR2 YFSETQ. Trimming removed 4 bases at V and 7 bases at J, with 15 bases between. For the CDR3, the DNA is TGCGCCAGCAGCCTACAGGGATCGGGGAATGAGCAGTTCTTC. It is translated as CASSLQGSGNEQFF.